This passage covers 3 T cell receptor beta chains from one sample sequenced in a study of T cell responses to AZD1222 COVID-19 vaccine. Generated by immunoSEQ multiplex PCR, the TCRdb table keeps only in-frame clones and is missing some. The table shows about 100,000 clones, with around nine tenths occurring only once. The material sequenced was peripheral blood, taken on day 0 of AZD1222 vaccination. Receptor source: an adult in good health.

The rearrangement joins TRBV7-2 to TRBJ2-7; the D gene is possibly TRBD2 (7 bases). Between the trimmed V and J ends, which lost 3 bases and 2 bases, there was a span of 20 bases. The V gene's germline CDR1 is SGHTA and CDR2 FQGNSA. CDR3 length: 17 residues. The CDR3 protein is CASSFGEGGSGAYEQYF. The CDR3 DNA is TGTGCCAGCAGCTTTGGGGAGGGGGGATCAGGGGCCTACGAGCAGTACTTC.

This chain uses TRBV7-9 with TRBJ2-7; D unresolved. CDR1 and CDR2 (germline): SEHNR, FQNEAQ (reference sequence). This CDR3 comprises 12 residues. Trimming removed 5 bases at V and 1 base at J, with 6 bases between. In DNA, the CDR3 is TGTGCCAGCAGCCAATCATCCTACGAGCAGTACTTC. This gives the protein CASSQSSYEQYF.

The gene calls are TRBV12-5 and TRBJ2-5; 7 bases agree with TRBD1. This CDR3 has 13 residues. V trimming: 6 bases; J trimming: 5 bases; junction bases outside the gene matches: 6. CDR1 is LGHNT and CDR2 is FRNRAP in the germline V gene. In DNA, the CDR3 is TGTGCTAGTGGCAGAGACAGGGTGGAGACCCAGTACTTC. Encoded protein: CASGRDRVETQYF.